A selection of T cell receptor beta chains follows, all from one sample in a study of CD8 T cells in ankylosing spondylitis. TCRdb re-derived calls from the 5' RACE reads in MiXCR, one entry per CDR3 protein. The data contain about 400,000 distinct CDR3 sequences, 20% of them singletons. Sequenced sample: blood, either unsorted or a sorted T cell fraction (not recorded which). These receptors all stem from a male donor with ankylosing spondylitis or in good health (not recorded which). Each CDR3 is given with its conserved first and last residue. A D gene is named only where the DNA matches it firmly. Rows may omit the clone size; those that give it use once, few, many or a size class.

d_call: .; j_call: TRBJ2-7; clone_size: many; v_call: TRBV6-1; cdr3_nt: TGTGCCAGCAGAGGAGGGGACAGCCCACCCTACGAGCAGTACTTC; cdr3_aa: CASRGGDSPPYEQYF
d_call: TRBD2; j_call: TRBJ2-3; clone_size: few; v_call: TRBV29-1; cdr3_nt: TGCAGCGTTGTCGGGGGGTACACAGATACGCAGTATTTT; cdr3_aa: CSVVGGYTDTQYF
d_call: .; j_call: TRBJ2-2; clone_size: few; v_call: TRBV12-3/TRBV12-4; cdr3_nt: TGTGCCAGCATGGGGCCCTTAGGCGGGGAGCTGTTTTTT; cdr3_aa: CASMGPLGGELFF
d_call: .; j_call: TRBJ2-7; clone_size: few; v_call: TRBV11-3; cdr3_nt: TGTGCCAGCAGCTTAGATGTAGGATTCGAGCAGTACTTC; cdr3_aa: CASSLDVGFEQYF
d_call: TRBD2; j_call: TRBJ2-1; clone_size: .; v_call: TRBV27; cdr3_nt: TGTGCCAGCATTGATCCGGGAGGGAACAATGAGCAGTTCTTC; cdr3_aa: CASIDPGGNNEQFF
d_call: .; j_call: TRBJ2-7; clone_size: .; v_call: TRBV6-5; cdr3_nt: TGTGCCAGCACTAAGAGGTCGTACGAGCAGTACTTC; cdr3_aa: CASTKRSYEQYF
d_call: TRBD2; j_call: TRBJ2-1; clone_size: few; v_call: TRBV6-5; cdr3_nt: TGTGCCAGCAGTTACTTAGGCGGGGGGGCCGGACATGAGCAGTTCTTC; cdr3_aa: CASSYLGGGAGHEQFF
d_call: .; j_call: TRBJ1-6; clone_size: .; v_call: TRBV5-4; cdr3_nt: TGTGCCAGCAGCCTCCGAAGTCAGGGGTCACCCCTCCACTTT; cdr3_aa: CASSLRSQGSPLHF
d_call: .; j_call: TRBJ2-7; clone_size: .; v_call: TRBV29-1; cdr3_nt: TGCAGCGTCCTAGAGGGGGTCGCGGGTAACGAGCAGTACTTC; cdr3_aa: CSVLEGVAGNEQYF
d_call: .; j_call: TRBJ2-2; clone_size: .; v_call: TRBV7-7; cdr3_nt: TGTGCCAGCAGCCCGAAGACGAATCCCGGGGAGCTGTTTTTT; cdr3_aa: CASSPKTNPGELFF
d_call: .; j_call: TRBJ2-5; clone_size: .; v_call: TRBV12-3/TRBV12-4; cdr3_nt: TGTGCCAGCGGACCAGGTGCCGAAGAGACCCAGTACTTC; cdr3_aa: CASGPGAEETQYF
d_call: .; j_call: TRBJ2-7; clone_size: few; v_call: TRBV6-6; cdr3_nt: TGTGCCAGCAGCCACGACTCGTACGAGCAGTACTTC; cdr3_aa: CASSHDSYEQYF
d_call: TRBD1; j_call: TRBJ2-7; clone_size: .; v_call: TRBV7-9; cdr3_nt: TGTGCCAGCAGCTTCCGGGACAGACCCCTGGAGCAGTACTTC; cdr3_aa: CASSFRDRPLEQYF
d_call: TRBD2; j_call: TRBJ2-3; clone_size: few; v_call: TRBV10-3; cdr3_nt: TGTGCCATCAGCTTGCTAGCGGGGGGCGACACAGATACGCAGTATTTT; cdr3_aa: CAISLLAGGDTDTQYF
d_call: .; j_call: TRBJ2-1; clone_size: .; v_call: TRBV6-2/TRBV6-3; cdr3_nt: TGTGCCAGCAGTTTTGTGGGGGGCAAGTACAATGAGCAGTTCTTC; cdr3_aa: CASSFVGGKYNEQFF
d_call: .; j_call: TRBJ2-5; clone_size: .; v_call: TRBV15; cdr3_nt: TGTGCCACCGCTGAGACAGGACGTCTAGAGACCCAGTACTTC; cdr3_aa: CATAETGRLETQYF
d_call: TRBD1; j_call: TRBJ2-1; clone_size: .; v_call: TRBV7-6; cdr3_nt: TGTGCCAGCAGCCGGGACAGGGGGCTAGCGGGGCCTAATTACAATGAGCAGTTCTTC; cdr3_aa: CASSRDRGLAGPNYNEQFF
d_call: TRBD1; j_call: TRBJ2-5; clone_size: .; v_call: TRBV7-9; cdr3_nt: TGTGCCAGCAGCCCACGACAGGGGGACCAAGAGACCCAGTACTTC; cdr3_aa: CASSPRQGDQETQYF
d_call: TRBD1; j_call: TRBJ2-7; clone_size: .; v_call: TRBV3-1; cdr3_nt: TGTGCCAGCAGCCAATTACCGGGACAGTTATACGAGCAGTACTTC; cdr3_aa: CASSQLPGQLYEQYF
d_call: TRBD2; j_call: TRBJ2-3; clone_size: .; v_call: TRBV7-9; cdr3_nt: TGTGCCAGCAGCACGGGACTAGCGGGGGTCACAGATACGCAGTATTTT; cdr3_aa: CASSTGLAGVTDTQYF
d_call: .; j_call: TRBJ2-3; clone_size: .; v_call: TRBV7-3; cdr3_nt: TGTGCCAGCAGCTTATATGGGGACTTCACAGATACGCAGTATTTT; cdr3_aa: CASSLYGDFTDTQYF
d_call: .; j_call: TRBJ2-7; clone_size: few; v_call: TRBV4-1; cdr3_nt: TGCGCCAGCAGCCAAGCTGCAGCTACCTACGAGCAGTACTTC; cdr3_aa: CASSQAAATYEQYF
d_call: TRBD2; j_call: TRBJ2-5; clone_size: .; v_call: TRBV2; cdr3_nt: TGTGCCAGCAGTGAAAGGCGGGAGGAGGCGGACTTC; cdr3_aa: CASSERREEADF
d_call: .; j_call: TRBJ1-4; clone_size: .; v_call: TRBV1; cdr3_nt: TGCACCAGCAGCCAGAAAGTCCAGACAGGGGCAGCTGCTAATGAAAAACTGTTTTTT; cdr3_aa: CTSSQKVQTGAAANEKLFF
d_call: .; j_call: TRBJ2-1; clone_size: .; v_call: TRBV7-6; cdr3_nt: TGTGCCAGCAGCTTAGACCTAATCTCCTACAATGAGCAGTTCTTC; cdr3_aa: CASSLDLISYNEQFF
d_call: .; j_call: TRBJ2-3; clone_size: .; v_call: TRBV5-1; cdr3_nt: TGCGCCAGCAGCCCCGACAGCACAGATACGCAGTATTTT; cdr3_aa: CASSPDSTDTQYF
d_call: .; j_call: TRBJ2-5; clone_size: few; v_call: TRBV7-8; cdr3_nt: TGTGCCAGCAGCTTACCCCACAGGAACCAAGAGACCCAGTACTTC; cdr3_aa: CASSLPHRNQETQYF
d_call: TRBD2; j_call: TRBJ2-5; clone_size: .; v_call: TRBV25-1; cdr3_nt: TGTGCCAGCGTAGCGGGAGAGACCCAGTACTTC; cdr3_aa: CASVAGETQYF
d_call: TRBD1; j_call: TRBJ2-3; clone_size: .; v_call: TRBV7-2; cdr3_nt: TGTGCCAGCAGCCCAAAGACAGGGGGATTTCCAGATACGCAGTATTTT; cdr3_aa: CASSPKTGGFPDTQYF
d_call: TRBD2; j_call: TRBJ2-3; clone_size: few; v_call: TRBV9; cdr3_nt: TGTGCCAGCAGCGTAGACCCTAGCGGGGCGACAGATACGCAGTATTTT; cdr3_aa: CASSVDPSGATDTQYF
d_call: .; j_call: TRBJ2-1; clone_size: .; v_call: TRBV20-1; cdr3_nt: TGCAGTGCGTCCCAGGGGGGGGACTACAATGAGCAGTTCTTC; cdr3_aa: CSASQGGDYNEQFF
d_call: .; j_call: TRBJ1-1; clone_size: .; v_call: TRBV12-3/TRBV12-4; cdr3_nt: TGTGCCAGCAGTTTAGCCGTGGTTGGCACTGAAGCTTTCTTT; cdr3_aa: CASSLAVVGTEAFF
d_call: .; j_call: TRBJ2-1; clone_size: .; v_call: TRBV11-2; cdr3_nt: TGTGCCAGCAGCTCAGGTGGCAGTAATGAGCAGTTCTTC; cdr3_aa: CASSSGGSNEQFF
d_call: .; j_call: TRBJ2-7; clone_size: .; v_call: TRBV5-4; cdr3_nt: TGTGCCAGCAGCTTACTTGGAGGCTCTATCCACGAGCAGTACTTC; cdr3_aa: CASSLLGGSIHEQYF
d_call: TRBD1; j_call: TRBJ2-5; clone_size: .; v_call: TRBV28; cdr3_nt: TGTGCCAGCAGTCATCAGGACAGGGGCCAAGAGACCCAGTACTTC; cdr3_aa: CASSHQDRGQETQYF
d_call: TRBD1; j_call: TRBJ2-4; clone_size: .; v_call: TRBV6-1; cdr3_nt: TGTGCCAGCAGTATCAGACAGGGTCTAGCCAAAAACATTCAGTACTTC; cdr3_aa: CASSIRQGLAKNIQYF
d_call: TRBD1; j_call: TRBJ2-7; clone_size: .; v_call: TRBV29-1; cdr3_nt: TGCAGCGTTCAAGGGACAGGTGAGGGGTTAAGCTCCTACGAGCAGTACTTC; cdr3_aa: CSVQGTGEGLSSYEQYF
d_call: .; j_call: TRBJ2-1; clone_size: few; v_call: TRBV5-1; cdr3_nt: TGCGCCAGCAGACAGTACTCCTACAATGAGCAGTTCTTC; cdr3_aa: CASRQYSYNEQFF
d_call: TRBD1; j_call: TRBJ2-7; clone_size: few; v_call: TRBV30; cdr3_nt: TGTGCCTGGGAAGCGGGACAGGGGTACGAGCAGTACTTC; cdr3_aa: CAWEAGQGYEQYF
d_call: .; j_call: TRBJ1-4; clone_size: .; v_call: TRBV20-1; cdr3_nt: TGCAGTGCCGAATTGGACGGGAATGAAAAACTGTTTTTT; cdr3_aa: CSAELDGNEKLFF
d_call: TRBD1; j_call: TRBJ2-5; clone_size: few; v_call: TRBV5-6; cdr3_nt: TGTGCCAGCAGGAATGGAAGGGACAGTGAAGAGACCCAGTACTTC; cdr3_aa: CASRNGRDSEETQYF
d_call: .; j_call: TRBJ2-1; clone_size: few; v_call: TRBV19; cdr3_nt: TGTGCCAGTAGTAAGAGGGGCGATGAGCAGTTCTTC; cdr3_aa: CASSKRGDEQFF
d_call: TRBD2; j_call: TRBJ2-5; clone_size: .; v_call: TRBV28; cdr3_nt: TGTGCCAGCAGTGCGGCGGGGGACTTACAAGAGACCCAGTACTTC; cdr3_aa: CASSAAGDLQETQYF
d_call: .; j_call: TRBJ2-2; clone_size: many; v_call: TRBV2; cdr3_nt: TGTGCCAGCACCCTGATGGCAGGGGCGCTGGTCACCGGGGAGCTGTTTTTT; cdr3_aa: CASTLMAGALVTGELFF
d_call: .; j_call: TRBJ2-7; clone_size: .; v_call: TRBV12-3/TRBV12-4; cdr3_nt: TGTGCCAGCAGTTTCGGCGGGTGGTGGTCGAGGGAGCAGTACTTC; cdr3_aa: CASSFGGWWSREQYF
d_call: TRBD2; j_call: TRBJ2-5; clone_size: .; v_call: TRBV7-9; cdr3_nt: TGTGCCAGCAGTCTCGCTGGAGCGGGGGGTTTGGAGACCCAGTACTTC; cdr3_aa: CASSLAGAGGLETQYF
d_call: .; j_call: TRBJ2-7; clone_size: few; v_call: TRBV5-1; cdr3_nt: TGCGCCAGCAGCTTGGACAACACCTACGAGCAGTACTTC; cdr3_aa: CASSLDNTYEQYF
d_call: .; j_call: TRBJ2-7; clone_size: few; v_call: TRBV5-5; cdr3_nt: TGTGCCAGCAGCTTGCTCAGCGGGGAGCAGTACTTC; cdr3_aa: CASSLLSGEQYF
d_call: TRBD1; j_call: TRBJ2-7; clone_size: .; v_call: TRBV28; cdr3_nt: TGTGCCAGCAGCCTGGACAGGGAGCCCTACGAGCAGTACTTC; cdr3_aa: CASSLDREPYEQYF
d_call: .; j_call: TRBJ2-2; clone_size: few; v_call: TRBV19; cdr3_nt: TGTGCCAGTAGTATAGGGGTGACACGTGCGAACACCGGGGAGCTGTTTTTT; cdr3_aa: CASSIGVTRANTGELFF
d_call: TRBD1; j_call: TRBJ2-7; clone_size: .; v_call: TRBV27; cdr3_nt: TGTGCCACCTCCAGGGGGCCCTCCTACGAGCAGTACTTC; cdr3_aa: CATSRGPSYEQYF
d_call: TRBD1; j_call: TRBJ2-7; clone_size: few; v_call: TRBV7-9; cdr3_nt: TGTGCCAGCAGCTCCATTCCGGGACAGTCCTCCTACGAGCAGTACTTC; cdr3_aa: CASSSIPGQSSYEQYF
d_call: .; j_call: TRBJ2-6; clone_size: .; v_call: TRBV7-9; cdr3_nt: TGTGCCAGCAGGTCTTCTGGGACTGGGGCCAACGTCCTGACTTTC; cdr3_aa: CASRSSGTGANVLTF
d_call: TRBD1; j_call: TRBJ2-1; clone_size: few; v_call: TRBV27; cdr3_nt: TGTGCCAGCAGTGCTGGGACAGGGACCATTGAGCAGTTCTTC; cdr3_aa: CASSAGTGTIEQFF
d_call: TRBD1; j_call: TRBJ1-1; clone_size: few; v_call: TRBV7-9; cdr3_nt: TGTGCCAGCAGCCCAGACCCCGGGACAGGGGACCGTGAAGCTTTCTTT; cdr3_aa: CASSPDPGTGDREAFF
d_call: .; j_call: TRBJ2-5; clone_size: .; v_call: TRBV6-5; cdr3_nt: TGTGCCAGCAGTTACAGTCAGGTCTTAAGAAGTCAAGAGACCCAGTACTTC; cdr3_aa: CASSYSQVLRSQETQYF
d_call: .; j_call: TRBJ2-1; clone_size: .; v_call: TRBV28; cdr3_nt: TGTGCCAGCAGTTTAGGAGACGGCCCAACCTACAATGAGCAGTTCTTC; cdr3_aa: CASSLGDGPTYNEQFF
d_call: TRBD1; j_call: TRBJ2-7; clone_size: few; v_call: TRBV7-9; cdr3_nt: TGTGCCAGCAGCTTATGGGAGACAGGGGGCTACGAGCAGTACTTC; cdr3_aa: CASSLWETGGYEQYF
d_call: .; j_call: TRBJ2-2; clone_size: .; v_call: TRBV10-3; cdr3_nt: TGTGCCATCAGCCTGACCAACAGGAACACCCGGGAGCTGTTTTTT; cdr3_aa: CAISLTNRNTRELFF